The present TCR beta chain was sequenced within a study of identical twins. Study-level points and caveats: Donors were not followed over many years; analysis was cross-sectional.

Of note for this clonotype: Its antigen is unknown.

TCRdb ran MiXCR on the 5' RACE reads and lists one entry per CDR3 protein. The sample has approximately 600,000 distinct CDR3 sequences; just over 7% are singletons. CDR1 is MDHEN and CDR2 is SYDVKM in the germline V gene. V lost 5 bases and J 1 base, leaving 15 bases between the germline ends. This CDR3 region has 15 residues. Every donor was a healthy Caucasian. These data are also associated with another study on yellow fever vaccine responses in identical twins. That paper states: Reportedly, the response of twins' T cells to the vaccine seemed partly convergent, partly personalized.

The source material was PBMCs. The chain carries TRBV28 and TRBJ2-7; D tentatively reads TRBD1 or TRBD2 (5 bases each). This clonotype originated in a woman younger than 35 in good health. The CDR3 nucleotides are TGTGCCAGCAGTAGAGGGGACCGCAAATCCTACGAGCAGTACTTC. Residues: CASSRGDRKSYEQYF.